The next 27 T cell receptor beta chains were all read from a single sample in a study of blood T cell repertoires in COVID-19. Generated by immunoSEQ multiplex PCR, the TCRdb table keeps only in-frame clones and is missing some. The data contain about 350,000 clones, about 90% of them singletons. Sequenced sample: peripheral blood. The origin of the receptors is a woman aged 18 to 35 who had recovered from COVID-19.

This clone has a single count. This chain joins TRBV3-1 (or the pseudogene TRBV3-2) and TRBJ2-5, with 10 bases identical to TRBD1. In germline, CDR1 is LGHDT, CDR2 YNNKEL (reference sequence). The CDR3 extends over 16 amino acids. V lost 5 bases and J lost 5; bases outside the gene matches: 11. CDR3 in DNA: TGTGCCAGCAGCTCACGGACAGGGGGAGCAGGGGAGACCCAGTACTTC. Protein product: CASSSRTGGAGETQYF.

The chain carries TRBV7-9 and TRBJ1-5; the D gene is possibly TRBD1 (6 bases). Germline CDR1 reads SEHNR; CDR2 reads FQNEAQ (reference sequence). This CDR3 comprises 14 residues. V was trimmed by 3 bases and J by 5 bases, leaving 11 bases between them. The CDR3 sequence is CASSFAGDDQPQHF. In nucleotides, the CDR3 is TGTGCCAGCAGCTTCGCAGGGGACGATCAGCCCCAGCATTTT.

This chain links TRBV13 with TRBJ1-2; 12 positions agree with TRBD1. The germline CDR1 and CDR2 sequences are PRHDT and FYEKMQ (reference sequence). There are 17 residues in the CDR3. The V segment lost 6 bases and the J segment 3 bases; nucleotides outside the gene matches: 11. CDR3 protein: CASSTRDRGLGDYGYTF. CDR3 coding DNA: TGTGCCAGCAGTACCCGGGACAGGGGGCTTGGGGACTATGGCTACACCTTC.

The V and J genes are TRBV27 and TRBJ1-1; TRBD1 might be the D (5 bases). The germline V and J ends were trimmed by 6 bases and 1 base, with 15 bases remaining between them. The germline gives CDR1 MNHEY, CDR2 SMNVEV (reference sequence). The CDR3 sequence is 15 residues long. CDR3 region: CASRVAGQSNTEAFF. The CDR3 nucleotides read TGTGCCAGCAGAGTAGCAGGGCAGTCGAACACTGAAGCTTTCTTT.

The CDR3 region is CASSPGQEAFF. The CDR3 DNA reads TGTGCCAGCAGCCCTGGACAGGAAGCTTTCTTT. The chain recombines TRBV9 with TRBJ1-1; TRBD1 is a possible D gene (6 bases). Germline assignment: CDR1 SGDLS and CDR2 YYNGEE. This CDR3 region has 11 residues. V was shortened by 4 bases and J by 8 bases, with 9 bases between the two germline ends. Full variable domain (rest looked up from reference TRBV9 and TRBJ1-1): DSGVTQTPKHLITATGQRVTLRCSPRSGDLSVYWYQQSLDQGLQFLIQYYNGEERAKGNILERFSAQQFPDLHSELNLSSLELGDSALYFCASSPGQEAFFGQGTRLTVV.

In its sample, this clone was seen once. The chain recombines TRBV6-2 or TRBV6-3 with TRBJ2-2; D possibly corresponds to TRBD2 (5 bases). This CDR3 region has 15 residues. Germline loops: CDR1 MNHEY, CDR2 SVGEGT. Deletions cut 0 bases from V and 0 bases from J, with 5 bases between. The CDR3 region is CASSYSSANTGELFF. CDR3 bases: TGTGCCAGCAGTTACTCTAGCGCGAACACCGGGGAGCTGTTTTTT.

The chain uses TRBV3-1 (or the pseudogene TRBV3-2) and TRBJ1-6; D gene ambiguous. Germline loops: CDR1 LGHDT, CDR2 YNNKEL (reference sequence). This CDR3 has 15 amino acids. V dropped 2 bases and J dropped 0 bases, with 5 bases sitting between them. CDR3 sequence reads: CASSQRGSYNSPLHF. The DNA for the CDR3 is TGTGCCAGCAGCCAAAGAGGCTCCTATAATTCACCCCTCCACTTT.

This clone came up a few times. This sequence joins TRBV5-6 and TRBJ2-7; 10 bases map to TRBD2. This CDR3 region has 16 residues. Germline loops: CDR1 SGHDT, CDR2 YYEEEE. Here the CDR3 DNA reads TGTGCCAGCAGTTTGGGAATTTACCTAGCGGGAGTCGAGCAGTACGTC. It encodes CASSLGIYLAGVEQYV.

V gene TRBV7-8 combines with J gene TRBJ2-1; TRBD1 agrees at 7 bases. The CDR3 spans 15 residues. The V segment lost 5 bases and the J segment 8 bases; nucleotides outside the gene matches: 12. The germline CDR1 and CDR2 sequences are SGHVS and FQNEAQ. The CDR3: CASSRGDSRGDEQFF. The CDR3, as DNA: TGTGCCAGCAGCCGAGGGGACAGTCGGGGAGATGAGCAGTTCTTC.

This clone was recorded only once. The chain combines TRBV6-2 or TRBV6-3 with TRBJ2-1; perhaps TRBD1 as D (6 bases). CDR3 size: 19 residues. Germline CDR1 and CDR2: MNHEY and SVGEGT. The V gene lost 0 bases and the J gene lost 7 bases, with 25 bases spanning the gap. CDR3 amino acids: CASSYSIWVGTGSTNEQFF. Written as DNA, the CDR3 is TGTGCCAGCAGTTACTCGATCTGGGTCGGCACAGGGAGTACTAATGAGCAGTTCTTC.

This rearrangement joins TRBV5-1 to TRBJ2-6, with D tentatively TRBD1 (6 bases). CDR3 length equals 21 residues. V shed 2 bases and J shed 0 bases, with 24 bases lying between them. Germline V CDR1 and CDR2: SGHRS, YFSETQ. The CDR3: CASSLHPYAGTQSSGANVLTF. The CDR3 DNA reads as TGCGCCAGCAGCTTACACCCGTATGCCGGGACACAGAGCTCTGGGGCCAACGTCCTGACTTTC.

The genes are TRBV5-4 and TRBJ2-5, with 8 bases lining up with TRBD1. The CDR3 has 17 amino acids. J lost 0 bases, V lost 5 bases, and 12 bases had no gene match. Per the germline V gene, CDR1 is SGHNT and CDR2 is YYREEE (reference sequence). The CDR3 reads CASSSGQEPGDQETQYF. CDR3 nucleotides: TGTGCCAGCAGTTCGGGACAGGAACCGGGAGACCAAGAGACCCAGTACTTC.

The J gene is TRBJ1-5, the V gene TRBV2; 9 bases fit TRBD1. The CDR3 is made up of 16 amino acids. CDR1 is SNHLY, CDR2 FYNNEI, per germline. With 4 bases clipped from V and 0 bases from J, the junction kept 4 bases outside the gene matches. The CDR3 here is CASSAGTGHSNQPQHF. The DNA for the CDR3 is TGTGCCAGCAGTGCAGGGACAGGGCATAGCAATCAGCCCCAGCATTTT.

The chain recombines TRBV7-2 with TRBJ1-5; D remains ambiguous. The V gene lost 2 bases and the J gene lost 0 bases, with 8 bases spanning the gap. There are 15 residues in the CDR3. In germline, CDR1 is SGHTA, CDR2 FQGNSA. CDR3 nucleotides: TGTGCCAGCAGCTTACTGGGCCCTAGCAATCAGCCCCAGCATTTT. Translated: CASSLLGPSNQPQHF.

The chain employs TRBV4-1 and TRBJ2-3; possibly TRBD2 for D (5 bases). From germline, CDR1 is MGHRA and CDR2 YSYEKL. The CDR3 contains 16 residues. V lost 0 bases to trimming and J lost 6 bases, with 16 bases between them. The CDR3: CASSQDEGPYQDTQYF. CDR3 in DNA: TGCGCCAGCAGCCAAGACGAGGGTCCCTACCAGGATACGCAGTATTTT.

The rearrangement uses TRBV7-2 and TRBJ1-1; D perhaps matches TRBD1 (5 bases). The germline V and J ends were trimmed by 1 base and 1 base, with 16 bases remaining between them. CDR1 SGHTA and CDR2 FQGNSA come from the germline V gene. The length of the CDR3 is 17 residues. CDR3 sequence (DNA): TGTGCCAGCAGCTTAGTGGGGAATCTGGGGGGGAACACTGAAGCTTTCTTT. Translating it yields CASSLVGNLGGNTEAFF. The whole variable domain, remainder taken from reference TRBV7-2 and TRBJ1-1, is GAGVSQSPSNKVTEKGKDVELRCDPISGHTALYWYRQSLGQGLEFLIYFQGNSAPDKSGLPSDRFSAERTGGSVSTLTIQRTQQEDSAVYLCASSLVGNLGGNTEAFFGQGTRLTVV.

V is TRBV7-9 and J is TRBJ2-1; 12 bases align to TRBD2. J was trimmed by 4 bases and V by 7 bases; bases with no gene match: 11. Germline CDR1 and CDR2: SEHNR and FQNEAQ (reference sequence). The CDR3 has 17 residues. CDR3 DNA: TGTGCCAGCACGACCGGACTAGCGGGGCTAAAATACAATGAGCAGTTCTTC. Its translation: CASTTGLAGLKYNEQFF.

The CDR3 protein is CASSSGGQNIQYF. The CDR3 nucleotides are TGTGCCAGTAGTAGCGGCGGCCAAAACATTCAGTACTTC. The gene calls are TRBV19 and TRBJ2-4; D uncertain. Germline loops: CDR1 LNHDA, CDR2 SQIVND (reference sequence). V lost 4 bases and J lost 5, with 9 bases in between. The CDR3 spans 13 residues.

The chain recombines TRBV4-3 with TRBJ2-7; D may be TRBD2 (6 bases). In germline, CDR1 is LGHNA, CDR2 YSLEER. The V gene lost 0 bases and the J gene lost 0 bases, with 21 bases spanning the gap. This CDR3 has 19 residues. The CDR3 DNA is TGCGCCAGCAGCCAAGATCGGGCGATCGCACAGCGGGCCTCCTACGAGCAGTACGTC. It specifies CASSQDRAIAQRASYEQYV.

This clone appeared once. J is TRBJ1-1 and V is TRBV6-5, with D maybe TRBD1 (5 bases). The CDR3 spans 15 residues. Germline CDR1 reads MNHEY; CDR2 reads SVGAGI. V dropped 6 bases and J dropped 3 bases, with 17 bases sitting between them. CDR3 in amino acids: CASSLGISGDTEAFF. As DNA, the CDR3 is TGTGCCAGCAGCTTGGGGATCTCGGGGGACACTGAAGCTTTCTTT.

This chain links TRBV7-9 with TRBJ2-4; TRBD1 might be the D (7 bases). The CDR3 covers 14 residues. V was trimmed by 3 bases and J by 4 bases, leaving 10 bases between them. Germline V gene lookup returns CDR1 SEHNR and CDR2 FQNEAQ (reference sequence). As DNA, the CDR3 is TGTGCCAGCAGCTTCGCGGGACAGAAAAACATTCAGTACTTC. Its protein is CASSFAGQKNIQYF. Full variable domain (rest looked up from reference TRBV7-9 and TRBJ2-4): DTGVSQNPRHKITKRGQNVTFRCDPISEHNRLYWYRQTLGQGPEFLTYFQNEAQLEKSRLLSDRFSAERPKGSFSTLEIQRTEQGDSAMYLCASSFAGQKNIQYFGAGTRLSVL.

The gene calls are TRBV7-2 and TRBJ1-1, with unresolved D. The CDR3 length is 12 residues. Trimming shortened V by 4 bases and J by 1 base, and 4 bases separated the two germline ends. CDR1 SGHTA and CDR2 FQGNSA come from the germline V gene. The CDR3 nucleotides are TGTGCCAGCAGCTATCAGAACACTGAAGCTTTCTTT. It is translated as CASSYQNTEAFF.

The CDR3 DNA reads TGCGCCAGTGGCCGGGACAGGGGGTTTGATGAGCAGTTCTTC. It codes for CASGRDRGFDEQFF. The J gene is TRBJ2-1, the V gene TRBV5-1; 11 bases match TRBD1. With V trimmed by 8 bases and J by 8 bases, 9 bases remained unmatched. The V gene's germline CDR1 is SGHRS and CDR2 YFSETQ. CDR3 length: 14 residues.

The chain joins TRBV14 to TRBJ1-4; 9 nucleotides match TRBD1. The germline V gene encodes CDR1 SGHDN and CDR2 FVKESK. V gave up 5 bases and J gave up 3 bases; unmatched junction bases: 7. The CDR3 contains 16 residues. The DNA of the CDR3 is TGTGCCAGCAGCTACACACGGACAGGGGCTAATGAAAAACTGTTTTTT. This translates into CASSYTRTGANEKLFF.

The CDR3: CASSKVIGRGGNQPQHF. DNA for the CDR3: TGTGCCAGCAGCAAAGTAATTGGCAGGGGCGGCAATCAGCCCCAGCATTTT. The rearrangement links TRBV21-1 to TRBJ1-5; the listed D gene, TRBD1, was not tested against the DNA. TRBV21-1 is noted as a pseudogene. CDR3 size: 17 residues.

The chain has TRBV21-1 and TRBJ1-1; TRBD1, the D gene given by the table, was not confirmed from the DNA. TRBV21-1 is reported as a pseudogene. The CDR3 consists of 13 residues. This chain's CDR3 is CASIYQGQDEAFF. CDR3 sequence (DNA): TGTGCCAGCATCTACCAGGGGCAGGATGAAGCTTTCTTT.

This chain connects TRBV12-5 to TRBJ2-2; 7 positions agree with TRBD1. The CDR3 sequence is 16 residues long. Looked up from germline, CDR1 is LGHNT and CDR2 is FRNRAP. V lost 3 bases, J lost 4 bases, and 8 bases stayed unmatched. The CDR3 spells CASGFPRTGGTGELFF. As DNA, the CDR3 is TGTGCTAGTGGTTTTCCCCGGACAGGCGGCACCGGGGAGCTGTTTTTT.